What follows are 27 T cell receptor beta chains derived from one specimen sequenced in a study of blood T cell repertoires in COVID-19. Only in-frame clones appear in the TCRdb table, and some are missing; sequencing was by immunoSEQ multiplex PCR. The sample holds approximately 97,000 clones, 87% seen once. Sequencing used peripheral blood. The receptors were gathered from a woman aged 50 to 60 with COVID-19, enrolled during active disease.

V gene TRBV12-3 or TRBV12-4 combines with J gene TRBJ1-2; TRBD1 matches 7 bases. V gave up 3 bases and J gave up 4 bases; unmatched junction bases: 2. The CDR3 is 13 amino acids. The CDR3 DNA reads TGTGCCAGCAGTTTGGACAGGAGCTATGGCTACACCTTC. Amino acids: CASSLDRSYGYTF.

The J gene is TRBJ1-3, the V gene TRBV6-6; weak D call: TRBD1 (6 bases). Germline-derived CDR1 and CDR2 are MNHNY and SVGAGI (reference sequence). V shed 6 bases and J shed 0 bases, with 12 bases lying between them. The CDR3 contains 15 residues. The CDR3: CASRDRFYSGNTIYF. The CDR3 DNA is TGTGCCAGCAGGGACAGATTTTACTCTGGAAACACCATATATTTT.

This clone showed up just a few times. The genes are TRBV18 and TRBJ1-5; 7 bases are shared with TRBD1. The CDR3 contains 15 residues. Germline lookup yields CDR1 KGHSH and CDR2 LQKENI. Losses at the gene ends were 3 bases for V and 4 bases for J; bases not matched to a gene: 6. CDR3 bases: TGTGCCAGCTCACCTGCAGACAGGGCTAATCAGCCCCAGCATTTT. Encoded protein: CASSPADRANQPQHF.

This clone came up once. The rearrangement joins TRBV28 to TRBJ2-3; 7 nucleotides agree with TRBD2. V gave up 0 bases and J gave up 2 bases; unmatched junction bases: 2. From germline, CDR1 is MDHEN and CDR2 SYDVKM. The CDR3 is 15 amino acids. The CDR3 loop reads CASSLWGLNTDTQYF. The CDR3 DNA follows: TGTGCCAGCAGTTTATGGGGACTAAACACAGATACGCAGTATTTT.

This rearrangement joins TRBV21-1 to TRBJ1-1. TRBV21-1 is a recognized pseudogene. This CDR3 region has 11 residues. CDR3 in amino acids: CASTRRTEAFF. DNA for the CDR3: TGTGCCAGCACCCGGAGGACTGAAGCTTTCTTT.

V and J are TRBV6-5 and TRBJ1-1, with D perhaps TRBD1 (6 bases). The CDR3 length is 14 residues. CDR1 and CDR2 from the germline V gene are MNHEY and SVGAGI. V was pared by 5 bases and J by 4 bases, with 14 bases between. The CDR3 sequence: CASSRNRDGTEAFF. CDR3 in DNA: TGTGCCAGCAGTCGGAACAGGGACGGCACTGAAGCTTTCTTT.

DNA for the CDR3: TGTGCCAGCAGCTTGGGACAGGGTGCTCAAGAGACCCAGTACTTC. It codes for CASSLGQGAQETQYF. The gene calls are TRBV5-6 and TRBJ2-5; 7 bases are a match to TRBD1. V lost 0 bases, J lost 2 bases, and 4 bases stayed unmatched. This CDR3 spans 15 amino acids. CDR1 and CDR2 (germline): SGHDT, YYEEEE.

The chain couples TRBV28 to TRBJ1-3, with 9 bases fitting TRBD1. Germline CDR1 MDHEN, CDR2 SYDVKM. After removal of 8 bases from V and 3 bases from J, the junction contained 11 bases not matched to a gene. CDR3 size: 16 residues. The CDR3 nucleotides are TGTGCCAGCTTTTCACAGGGGGCAGCTAATGGAAACACCATATATTTT. This sequence encodes CASFSQGAANGNTIYF.

The chain carries TRBV4-2 and TRBJ2-5; 14 nucleotides match TRBD2. Germline V gene data show CDR1 as LGHNA and CDR2 as YNFKEQ. The CDR3 contains 17 residues. After removal of 0 bases from V and 5 bases from J, the junction contained 5 bases not matched to a gene. The CDR3 DNA reads TGTGCCAGCAGCCAAGATGTCAGGACTAGCGGGGGGGAGACCCAGTACTTC. Translated, it gives CASSQDVRTSGGETQYF.

V usage is TRBV7-9 and J usage is TRBJ1-2, with D possibly TRBD1 on 6 matching bases. CDR1 is SEHNR, CDR2 FQNEAQ, per germline (reference sequence). This CDR3 contains 13 residues. Trimming stripped 5 bases from V and 10 bases from J, with 17 bases between. For the CDR3, the DNA is TGTGCCAGCAGCGCTCGCGACAGGAGTTACTACACCTTC. It codes for CASSARDRSYYTF.

The chain joins TRBV6-5 to TRBJ2-7; TRBD2 matches 7 bases. This CDR3 contains 14 residues. Per the germline V gene, CDR1 is MNHEY and CDR2 is SVGAGI. Unmatched junction bases numbered 9, after V lost 8 bases and J lost 2 bases. CDR3: CASGDRGGPYEQYF. The CDR3, as DNA: TGTGCCAGCGGAGATAGGGGAGGGCCCTACGAGCAGTACTTC.

The chain has TRBV29-1 and TRBJ2-1; TRBD2 matches 8 bases. The germline V gene has CDR1 SQVTM and CDR2 ANQGSEA. The CDR3 length is 15 residues. J gave up 7 bases and V 2 bases, and 10 bases lay outside the gene matches. CDR3 DNA sequence: TGCAGCGTTGAATCGGTATCCGGGGGGGGTAATGAGCAGTTCTTC. Translated: CSVESVSGGGNEQFF.

Written as DNA, the CDR3 is TGTGCCAGCAGTTACGGGACTAGCGGGGGGGCGTACGAGCAGTACTTC. Translated: CASSYGTSGGAYEQYF. J is TRBJ2-7 and V is TRBV6-5; TRBD2 aligns across 16 bases. Trimming cost V 2 bases and J 4 bases; bases outside gene matches: 2. CDR3 length: 16 amino acids. Germline lookup yields CDR1 MNHEY and CDR2 SVGAGI.

The genes are TRBV7-6 and TRBJ2-7; D is undetermined. The V end lost 1 base, the J end lost 0 bases, and 7 bases lay between the germline ends. Germline V lookup: CDR1 SGHVS, CDR2 FNYEAQ. This CDR3 is 14 amino acids long. CDR3 amino acids: CASSLERYSYEQYF. CDR3 DNA sequence: TGTGCCAGCAGCTTAGAGAGGTACTCCTACGAGCAGTACTTC. Based on the CDR3 plus reference TRBV7-6 and TRBJ2-7, the full variable domain is GAGVSQSPRYKVTKRGQDVALRCDPISGHVSLYWYRQALGQGPEFLTYFNYEAQQDKSGLPNDRFSAERPEGSISTLTIQRTEQRDSAMYRCASSLERYSYEQYFGPGTRLTVT.

The chain links TRBV12-3 or TRBV12-4 to TRBJ2-1, with D unclear. The V and J ends lost 3 bases and 4 bases respectively, with 4 bases between them. CDR3 size: 12 residues. CDR3 protein: CASSFLYNEQFF. CDR3 DNA sequence: TGTGCCAGCAGTTTTTTATACAATGAGCAGTTCTTC.

This chain connects TRBV4-2 to TRBJ2-7, with 13 nucleotides matching TRBD2. The length of the CDR3 is 16 residues. Trimming at V came to 1 base and at J to 0 bases, leaving 0 bases not matched to a gene. Looked up from germline, CDR1 is LGHNA and CDR2 is YNFKEQ. The CDR3 sequence: CASSQGTSGGSYEQYF. CDR3 DNA sequence: TGTGCCAGCAGCCAAGGGACTAGCGGGGGCTCCTACGAGCAGTACTTC.

V and J are TRBV6-2 or TRBV6-3 and TRBJ1-2, with D maybe TRBD1 (6 bases). CDR3 size: 12 residues. Germline values: CDR1 MNHEY, CDR2 SVGEGT. Trimming cost V 5 bases and J 5 bases, with 9 bases left between them. The CDR3 DNA reads TGTGCCAGCAGTAGTCAGGGGTATGGCTACACCTTC. Translating it yields CASSSQGYGYTF.

This clone has at least ten counts. The chain joins TRBV11-3 to TRBJ2-3, with 12 bases aligning to TRBD2. This CDR3 contains 16 residues. From germline, CDR1 is SGHNT and CDR2 YENEEA. V shed 5 bases and J 1 base; nucleotides not matched to a gene: 4. The CDR3 here is CASSLLAGGRTDTQYF. In nucleotides, the CDR3 is TGTGCCAGCAGCCTACTAGCGGGGGGCCGCACAGATACGCAGTATTTT.

This chain connects TRBV4-1 to TRBJ2-1, with D possibly TRBD2 on 5 matching bases. Trimming stripped 3 bases from V and 9 bases from J, with 9 bases between. The CDR3 has 12 amino acids. From germline, CDR1 is MGHRA and CDR2 YSYEKL. Here the CDR3 DNA reads TGCGCCAGCAGCCAGGGGAGAACTGAGCAGTTCTTC. The encoded protein is CASSQGRTEQFF.

This chain links TRBV27 with TRBJ1-1, with a weak D call TRBD1 (6 bases). The CDR3 length is 12 residues. CDR1 and CDR2 (germline): MNHEY, SMNVEV (reference sequence). Trimming took 3 bases from V and 11 from J, leaving 13 bases between them. Here the CDR3 reads CASSLNGGAAFF. CDR3 DNA sequence: TGTGCCAGCAGTTTGAATGGGGGGGCGGCTTTCTTT.

The chain couples TRBV14 to TRBJ2-3; no clear D gene. Germline CDR1 reads SGHDN; CDR2 reads FVKESK. V dropped 0 bases and J dropped 0 bases, with 10 bases sitting between them. This CDR3 region has 16 residues. CDR3: CASSQDLTASTDTQYF. The CDR3 DNA follows: TGTGCCAGCAGCCAAGATCTAACAGCTAGCACAGATACGCAGTATTTT.

CDR3 amino acids: CASSRDGTSGYEQYF. In DNA, the CDR3 is TGTGCCAGCAGCCGGGATGGAACTAGCGGCTACGAGCAGTACTTC. The chain is built from TRBV3-1 (or the pseudogene TRBV3-2) and TRBJ2-7; 8 bases line up with TRBD2. V gave up 4 bases and J gave up 3 bases; unmatched junction bases: 8. CDR1 and CDR2 from the germline V gene are LGHDT and YNNKEL (reference sequence). The CDR3 covers 15 residues.

The chain combines TRBV5-1 with TRBJ1-1, with D maybe TRBD1 (6 bases). V lost 5 bases and J 1 base, leaving 15 bases between the germline ends. Germline V gene data show CDR1 as SGHRS and CDR2 as YFSETQ. This CDR3 comprises 15 residues. CDR3 sequence: CASSPEGGQNTEAFF. In nucleotides, the CDR3 is TGCGCCAGCAGTCCTGAAGGGGGACAGAACACTGAAGCTTTCTTT.

The chain joins TRBV11-3 to TRBJ2-1; TRBD1 aligns across 10 bases. J gave up 6 bases and V 0 bases, and 5 bases lay outside the gene matches. Germline V lookup: CDR1 SGHNT, CDR2 YENEEA. The CDR3 totals 16 residues. The CDR3 here is CASSLDGTGVINEQFF. The CDR3 DNA follows: TGTGCCAGCAGCTTAGATGGGACAGGGGTGATCAATGAGCAGTTCTTC.

This chain connects TRBV19 to TRBJ1-1; no definite D call. The CDR3 covers 15 residues. Trimming took 2 bases from V and 3 from J, leaving 13 bases between them. Per the germline V gene, CDR1 is LNHDA and CDR2 is SQIVND (reference sequence). This chain's CDR3 is CASSIPGEVDTEAFF. DNA for the CDR3: TGTGCCAGTAGTATACCGGGAGAGGTGGACACTGAAGCTTTCTTT.

The DNA of the CDR3 is TGTGCCTCCCAGAGTTACGGGATCTATGGCTACACCTTC. Its translation is CASQSYGIYGYTF. This chain connects TRBV5-4 to TRBJ1-2; D not resolved. The CDR3 spans 13 residues. Germline CDR1 SGHNT, CDR2 YYREEE (reference sequence). Trimming cost V 10 bases and J 4 bases, with 17 bases left between them.

The CDR3 bases are TGCAGCGTTTCCTCCGGGGACACTGAAGCTTTCTTT. This gives the protein CSVSSGDTEAFF. The chain recombines TRBV29-1 with TRBJ1-1; D is uncertain. This CDR3 comprises 12 residues. The germline V gene has CDR1 SQVTM and CDR2 ANQGSEA. Trimming shortened V by 5 bases and J by 3 bases, and 10 bases separated the two germline ends.